This T cell receptor beta chain is drawn from a study of shared clonotypes between healthy human individuals. Profiled with immunoSEQ multiplex PCR; TCRdb holds only in-frame clones, not every one. The data show 2 million to 3 million clones, 80% to 95% seen once. The CDR3 totals 15 residues. Germline CDR1 is SGHNT and CDR2 is YENEEA. With 5 bases clipped from V and 6 bases from J, the junction kept 5 bases outside the gene matches. Findings and caveats of the study: Generation of non-shared clonotypes was less probable than generation of clonotypes shared by all four donors.

As for this clone: The antigen is undetermined.

Sequencing was carried out using naive CD4+ T cells from PBMCs. Subset of the sample: CD45RA+ positively selected. The sequence derives from a young man in good health. Some clones in this sample may be carry-over from other donors' samples. This rearrangement joins TRBV11-3 to TRBJ2-2; 11 nucleotides agree with TRBD1. The DNA of the CDR3 is TGTGCCAGCAGCAGTGGACAGGGGGCGTCCGGGGAGCTGTTTTTT. This encodes CASSSGQGASGELFF.